A single sample is the source of the 21 T cell receptor beta chains below, sequenced in a study of T cell changes during pregnancy in multiple sclerosis. Produced via immunoSEQ multiplex PCR; TCRdb's table is partial and in-frame only. The table includes about 93,000 clones, 85% to 95% detected once. The specimen comprised peripheral blood, sampled after pregnancy. These receptors came from a female donor with multiple sclerosis, enrolled in a pregnancy study.

The chain uses TRBV9 and TRBJ2-1, with 7 bases lining up with TRBD2. V dropped 4 bases and J dropped 6; count of bases not matched to a gene: 10. This CDR3 has 15 residues. CDR1 SGDLS and CDR2 YYNGEE come from the germline V gene. This CDR3 reads CASSPPTSLANEQFF. The CDR3 bases are TGTGCCAGCAGCCCCCCGACTAGCTTGGCCAATGAGCAGTTCTTC.

This clone has only a few counts. This sequence joins TRBV2 and TRBJ2-6, with D hard to call. CDR1 and CDR2 (germline): SNHLY, FYNNEI. This CDR3 comprises 14 residues. V lost 5 bases to trimming and J lost 1 base, with 6 bases between them. For the CDR3, the DNA is TGTGCCAGCAGTTTCGAGTCTGGGGCCAACGTCCTGACTTTC. It codes for CASSFESGANVLTF.

The rearrangement joins TRBV27 to TRBJ1-5; no clear D gene. Germline V lookup: CDR1 MNHEY, CDR2 SMNVEV (reference sequence). Trimming took off 5 bases at V and 4 bases at J, with 6 bases between the two ends. The CDR3 length is 12 residues. This CDR3 reads CASSVPNQPQHF. CDR3 coding DNA: TGTGCCAGCAGTGTTCCGAATCAGCCCCAGCATTTT.

This clone was found once. V and J are TRBV19 and TRBJ2-5; 7 bases map to TRBD1. The CDR3 totals 13 residues. The germline CDR1 and CDR2 sequences are LNHDA and SQIVND (reference sequence). Losses at the gene ends were 3 bases for V and 5 bases for J; bases not matched to a gene: 3. CDR3 region: CASSMGQRETQYF. CDR3 nucleotides: TGTGCCAGTAGTATGGGACAGCGGGAGACCCAGTACTTC.

The chain couples TRBV5-1 to TRBJ1-1; 9 bases align to TRBD1. V lost 1 base to trimming and J lost 8 bases; unmatched junction nucleotides: 3. The length of the CDR3 is 13 residues. CDR1 and CDR2 (germline): SGHRS, YFSETQ. CDR3 sequence reads: CASSLWTGAEAFF. DNA of the CDR3: TGCGCCAGCAGCTTGTGGACAGGGGCAGAAGCTTTCTTT.

This clone has a single count. This chain links TRBV19 with TRBJ2-5; 7 bases agree with TRBD1. Germline trimming cut 5 bases from V and 4 bases from J; bases unmatched to any gene: 10. The germline V gene has CDR1 LNHDA and CDR2 SQIVND (reference sequence). CDR3 size: 15 residues. The DNA for the CDR3 is TGTGCCAGTAGTCGACAGGGTGCAATCGGAGAGACCCAGTACTTC. It yields the protein CASSRQGAIGETQYF.

The chain uses TRBV19 and TRBJ2-1; 8 bases fit TRBD1. The CDR3 has 13 amino acids. Germline V CDR1 and CDR2: LNHDA, SQIVND (reference sequence). V lost 8 bases, J lost 0 bases, and 0 bases stayed unmatched. As DNA, the CDR3 is TGTGCCAGTGGACAGGGCTCCTACAATGAGCAGTTCTTC. Amino acids: CASGQGSYNEQFF.

The chain uses TRBV4-1 and TRBJ2-1, with TRBD2 matching over 9 bases. J gave up 8 bases and V 6 bases, and 5 bases lay outside the gene matches. Germline V gives CDR1 MGHRA, CDR2 YSYEKL. The CDR3 has 13 amino acids. CDR3 protein: CASSLAGEDEQFF. CDR3 nucleotide sequence: TGCGCCAGCAGTTTAGCGGGAGAAGATGAGCAGTTCTTC.

The V gene is TRBV28, the J gene TRBJ2-3, with 13 bases identical to TRBD2. The ends lost 8 bases at V and 2 bases at J; junction bases unmatched: 10. The CDR3 runs to 17 residues. From germline, CDR1 is MDHEN and CDR2 SYDVKM. CDR3 in DNA: TGTGCCAGCGACCCTGCGGGACTAGCGGGGTCCACAGATACGCAGTATTTT. Translated, it gives CASDPAGLAGSTDTQYF.

This clone was detected only once. The CDR3 DNA sequence: TGCGCCAGCAGCTTGTTGCCGGGTGCAGTAGATGGCTACACCTTC. It encodes CASSLLPGAVDGYTF. V usage is TRBV5-1 and J usage is TRBJ1-2; no clear D gene. Germline lookup yields CDR1 SGHRS and CDR2 YFSETQ. CDR3 length equals 15 residues. V was cut by 1 base and J by 6 bases, with 16 bases left in between.

The chain uses TRBV5-8 and TRBJ2-3; D may be TRBD1 (5 bases). This CDR3 has 16 residues. Germline V gene data show CDR1 as SGHTS and CDR2 as YDEGEE. V was clipped by 3 bases and J by 2 bases, with 16 bases between them. CDR3 nucleotide sequence: TGTGCCAGCAGCTCCGGAGCAGGGCTCCTCACAGATACGCAGTATTTT. This gives the protein CASSSGAGLLTDTQYF.

The chain couples TRBV15 to TRBJ2-1; 12 bases fit TRBD2. Germline V gene data show CDR1 as LNHNV and CDR2 as YYDKDF (reference sequence). This CDR3 has 19 amino acids. V was pared by 5 bases and J by 7 bases, with 18 bases of the junction left unmatched. CDR3 DNA: TGTGCCACCAGCGGAATTGACCGGTACTTGCTAGCGGGGGGGAATGAGCAGTTCTTC. Amino acid sequence: CATSGIDRYLLAGGNEQFF.

J is TRBJ1-1 and V is TRBV30; D is possibly TRBD1 (5 bases). Per the germline V gene, CDR1 is GTSNPN and CDR2 is SVGIG (reference sequence). This CDR3 region has 12 residues. The V and J ends lost 0 bases and 3 bases respectively, with 5 bases between them. CDR3 in DNA: TGTGCCTGGAGTGTACAGGACACTGAAGCTTTCTTT. Translation gives CAWSVQDTEAFF.

This chain connects TRBV2 to TRBJ1-3, with D possibly matching TRBD1 (6 bases). The CDR3 has 13 residues. V gave up 7 bases and J gave up 0 bases, with 7 bases separating them. CDR1 is SNHLY, CDR2 FYNNEI, per germline. CDR3 loop: CASKQGSGNTIYF. The DNA for the CDR3 is TGTGCCAGCAAACAGGGCTCTGGAAACACCATATATTTT.

The chain joins TRBV29-1 to TRBJ2-3; possible D gene TRBD1, 6 bases. The CDR3 length is 17 residues. The germline V and J ends were trimmed by 6 bases and 0 bases, with 22 bases remaining between them. Germline V gene data show CDR1 as SQVTM and CDR2 as ANQGSEA. In DNA form, the CDR3 reads TGCAGCGTCGATGGACAGCGAAACACTCCTAGCACAGATACGCAGTATTTT. Its translation is CSVDGQRNTPSTDTQYF.

The chain employs TRBV9 and TRBJ1-1; TRBD1 matches 7 bases. The CDR3 is 15 residues long. V shed 0 bases, J shed 5 bases, and the junction held 7 bases outside the gene matches. From germline, CDR1 is SGDLS and CDR2 YYNGEE. Written as DNA, the CDR3 is TGTGCCAGCAGCGTAGACAACCACAGGGGAACTGAAGCTTTCTTT. It translates to CASSVDNHRGTEAFF.

The V gene is TRBV29-1, the J gene TRBJ2-7; tentatively, D is TRBD1 (5 bases). This CDR3 contains 11 residues. Per germline, CDR1 SQVTM and CDR2 ANQGSEA. Trimming cost V 6 bases and J 2 bases, with 8 bases left between them. CDR3 region: CSVTGAYEQYF. In DNA form, the CDR3 reads TGCAGCGTCACAGGCGCCTACGAGCAGTACTTC.

This clone showed up many times. The chain links TRBV4-3 to TRBJ2-6; D is perhaps TRBD2 (6 bases). Trimming took 1 base from V and 0 from J, leaving 7 bases between them. The CDR3 has 16 amino acids. CDR1 is LGHNA, CDR2 YSLEER, per germline. The CDR3 loop reads CASSQGEVSGANVLTF. The CDR3 region has the DNA TGCGCCAGCAGCCAAGGGGAGGTCTCTGGGGCCAACGTCCTGACTTTC.

The CDR3 protein is CASSLAGGYTF. In DNA form, the CDR3 reads TGCGCCAGCAGCCTCGCAGGGGGCTACACCTTC. The rearrangement uses TRBV5-1 and TRBJ1-2; a weak D match, TRBD1 (5 bases). Trimming took off 4 bases at V and 8 bases at J, with 9 bases between the two ends. The CDR3 has 11 residues. The germline V gene encodes CDR1 SGHRS and CDR2 YFSETQ.

V usage is TRBV14 and J usage is TRBJ2-5; tentatively, D is TRBD2 (5 bases). The V end was cut by 4 bases, the J end by 1 base, with 7 bases between. The germline V gene encodes CDR1 SGHDN and CDR2 FVKESK. The CDR3 has 13 residues. CDR3 nucleotides: TGTGCCAGCAGCCCGGGAACCCAAGAGACCCAGTACTTC. Its protein product is CASSPGTQETQYF.

This chain uses TRBV6-5 with TRBJ1-2, with D uncertain. The germline CDR1 and CDR2 sequences are MNHEY and SVGAGI. The CDR3 consists of 12 residues. Trimming stripped 6 bases from V and 5 bases from J, with 10 bases between. CDR3 nucleotides: TGTGCCAGCAGACTCGGCGGGTATGGCTACACCTTC. Protein: CASRLGGYGYTF.